This record looks at one T cell receptor beta chain sequence and its context. The antigen is undetermined. The data were taken from a study of PD-L1 blockade in urothelial cancer. About the research overall: Prior chemotherapy ranged from 0 to 3 regimens per patient. T cell content in blood samples showed a median of 141,255. Analysis of the blood was performed 3 weeks (second dose) and 6 weeks after treatment start. Findings of the study overall: A below-median TCR clonality in blood before treatment predicted better survival.

Sequenced by immunoSEQ multiplex PCR; TCRdb stores in-frame clones only, minus some. The table records about 50,000 clones, approximately 80% of them present only once. CDR1 and CDR2 from the germline V gene are SNHLY and FYNNEI. The CDR3 sequence is 16 residues long. The ends were cut back, 6 bases at V and 0 bases at J, with 18 bases in the middle. The chain is built from TRBV2 and TRBJ2-7; D possibly corresponds to TRBD1 (6 bases). This clonotype originated in an older man with urothelial cancer. Sequenced material: PBMCs, taken around atezolizumab (anti-PD-L1) treatment. The CDR3 is CASRRLRTGNSYEQYF. CDR3 in DNA: TGTGCCAGCAGGCGGCTACGAACAGGGAACTCCTACGAGCAGTACTTC.